Below are 13 T cell receptor beta chains sequenced from a single sample in a study of shared clonotypes between healthy human individuals. TCRdb's table, derived via immunoSEQ multiplex PCR, lists solely in-frame clones and lacks some. The sample gives approximately 1.5 million clones, approximately 98% of which show up once; around 0.47% is in the top ten. The material sequenced was naive CD4+ T cells sorted from blood. The subset here: CD45RA+ positively selected. Receptors were obtained from a man aged 25 to 45 in good health.

The chain is built from TRBV5-1 and TRBJ1-4; 7 nucleotides agree with TRBD1. Germline CDR1 SGHRS, CDR2 YFSETQ. V lost 5 bases and J lost 7; bases outside the gene matches: 8. The CDR3 has 14 amino acids. CDR3 loop: CASSPDRAGEKLFF. The CDR3 bases are TGCGCCAGCAGTCCCGACAGGGCTGGTGAAAAACTGTTTTTT.

The chain joins TRBV7-3 to TRBJ2-1; D not resolved. Germline V CDR1 and CDR2: SGHTA, FQGTGA. The CDR3 totals 15 residues. The germline V and J ends were trimmed by 2 bases and 6 bases, with 14 bases remaining between them. For the CDR3, the DNA is TGTGCCAGCAGCTTAGGAGCCAGTCGAGCCAATGAGCAGTTCTTC. Its protein is CASSLGASRANEQFF.

This clone was counted once. The chain combines TRBV5-4 with TRBJ2-1; D possibly uses TRBD1 or TRBD2 (5 bases each). V dropped 0 bases and J dropped 7 bases, with 17 bases sitting between them. This CDR3 has 16 amino acids. CDR1 and CDR2 from the germline V gene are SGHNT and YYREEE (reference sequence). CDR3 nucleotides: TGTGCCAGCAGCTTGGGTGTTTGGGGGAGTGCGAATGAGCAGTTCTTC. Translating gives CASSLGVWGSANEQFF.

The rearrangement links TRBV5-1 to TRBJ2-6; no clear D gene. This CDR3 spans 15 amino acids. The germline V and J ends were trimmed by 0 bases and 2 bases, with 6 bases remaining between them. The germline V gene has CDR1 SGHRS and CDR2 YFSETQ. CDR3 in amino acids: CASSLAYPGANVLTF. The CDR3 DNA reads TGCGCCAGCAGCTTGGCTTACCCTGGGGCCAACGTCCTGACTTTC.

V and J are TRBV4-3 and TRBJ2-1, with 8 bases fitting TRBD2. Germline V lookup: CDR1 LGHNA, CDR2 YSLEER. The CDR3 sequence is 19 residues long. J gave up 0 bases and V 1 base, and 11 bases lay outside the gene matches. The CDR3 DNA is TGCGCCAGCAGCCAAGTGTTCGGTAGCGGGACGAGCTCCTACAATGAGCAGTTCTTC. Amino acid sequence: CASSQVFGSGTSSYNEQFF.

This chain links TRBV7-2 with TRBJ2-7, with TRBD2 as a possible D gene (6 bases). Germline CDR1 is SGHTA and CDR2 is FQGNSA. Between the trimmed V and J ends, which lost 5 bases and 5 bases, there was a span of 19 bases. CDR3 length: 15 amino acids. In DNA form, the CDR3 reads TGTGCCAGCAGCCCTTTACTAGCTGCAGTCCACGAGCAGTACTTC. It codes for CASSPLLAAVHEQYF.

This chain uses TRBV18 with TRBJ1-1; D ambiguous. The germline gives CDR1 KGHSH, CDR2 LQKENI. The CDR3 is 14 residues long. V lost 3 bases and J 3 bases, leaving 11 bases between the germline ends. The CDR3 here is CASSPGGRDTEAFF. The CDR3 DNA reads as TGTGCCAGCTCACCCGGTGGAAGGGACACTGAAGCTTTCTTT. The complete variable domain, with remaining parts taken from reference TRBV18 and TRBJ1-1, reads NAGVMQNPRHLVRRRGQEARLRCSPMKGHSHVYWYRQLPEEGLKFMVYLQKENIIDESGMPKERFSAEFPKEGPSILRIQQVVRGDSAAYFCASSPGGRDTEAFFGQGTRLTVV.

This clone was detected only once. Because the CDR3's place on the DNA is in doubt, the DNA is left out and the CDR3 is given as listed by TCRdb. V and J are TRBV28 and TRBJ2-3; TRBD1 was called by the table and not checked on the DNA. CDR1 and CDR2 from the germline V gene are MDHEN and SYDVKM. The CDR3 length is 12 residues, termini included. The CDR3 is CASSVPADTQYF.

This sequence joins TRBV7-2 and TRBJ1-1; D gene uncertain. Per the germline V gene, CDR1 is SGHTA and CDR2 is FQGNSA. The V and J ends lost 4 bases and 6 bases respectively, with 12 bases between them. CDR3 length: 13 amino acids. CDR3 loop: CASSSYARAEAFF. The CDR3 nucleotides are TGTGCCAGCAGCTCTTATGCTAGGGCTGAAGCTTTCTTT.

This chain links TRBV5-1 with TRBJ2-7; TRBD2 is a possible D gene (7 bases). Trimming pared 6 bases from V and 0 bases from J, leaving 13 bases between. CDR1 SGHRS and CDR2 YFSETQ come from the germline V gene. This CDR3 is built from 14 residues. The CDR3 loop is CASTLGGASYEQYF. The DNA of the CDR3 is TGCGCCAGCACCCTGGGGGGGGCCTCCTACGAGCAGTACTTC. Using reference TRBV5-1 and TRBJ2-7 for the parts outside the CDR3, the full variable domain is KAGVTQTPRYLIKTRGQQVTLSCSPISGHRSVSWYQQTPGQGLQFLFEYFSETQRNKGNFPGRFSGRQFSNSRSEMNVSTLELGDSALYLCASTLGGASYEQYFGPGTRLTVT.

On this clone: Other nucleotide sequences in the sample specify the same CDR3. J is TRBJ2-1 and V is TRBV29-1, with TRBD1 matching over 9 bases. Germline CDR1 SQVTM, CDR2 ANQGSEA. V shed 6 bases and J 4 bases; nucleotides not matched to a gene: 7. This CDR3 is 14 amino acids long. The CDR3 bases are TGCAGCGTCGTAGGGACAGGGTCTTACAATGAGCAGTTCTTC. This sequence encodes CSVVGTGSYNEQFF.

The chain is built from TRBV2 and TRBJ2-3; the D gene is possibly TRBD1 (5 bases). CDR3 length equals 15 residues. The V and J ends lost 3 bases and 1 base respectively, with 11 bases between them. From germline, CDR1 is SNHLY and CDR2 FYNNEI. CDR3 residues: CASSEWGPGTDTQYF. CDR3 in DNA: TGTGCCAGCAGTGAGTGGGGCCCGGGCACAGATACGCAGTATTTT.

This rearrangement joins TRBV2 to TRBJ2-3; D is undetermined. Germline CDR1 SNHLY, CDR2 FYNNEI. V was cut by 1 base and J by 6 bases, with 8 bases left in between. The CDR3 has 13 residues. CDR3 DNA sequence: TGTGCCAGCAGTGAAGGAGATTGGGATACGCAGTATTTT. This gives the protein CASSEGDWDTQYF.